This T cell receptor (beta chain) appears in the sequencing data of a study of T cell repertoires in cytomegalovirus infection. At the level of the study: CMV infection together with matching HLA type was indicated by public TCR beta signatures.

This clonotype was detected only a few times. As yet, its antigen is unknown. In germline, CDR1 is MDHEN, CDR2 SYDVKM. Trimming cost V 3 bases and J 2 bases, with 8 bases left between them. This CDR3 is 14 amino acids long. TCRdb ran MiXCR on the reads and lists one entry per CDR3 protein. The sample shows approximately 500,000 distinct CDR3 sequences, approximately 15% of them seen only once. Study findings and constraints: Across the ex vivo response, the dominant clonotypes were HLA-C-restricted CMV-specific TCR beta clonotypes. Summed public TCR beta family frequency identified CMV carriers bearing the relevant HLA.

Sequenced material: CD8+ T cells from PBMCs. This chain connects TRBV28 to TRBJ1-5; TRBD1 might be the D (5 bases). The clonotype comes from a human donor in good health (CMV status not recorded). Some clones in this sample may be carry-over from other donors' samples. Here the CDR3 reads CASSFRDRNQPQHF. CDR3 DNA: TGTGCCAGCAGTTTCAGGGATCGCAATCAGCCCCAGCATTTT.